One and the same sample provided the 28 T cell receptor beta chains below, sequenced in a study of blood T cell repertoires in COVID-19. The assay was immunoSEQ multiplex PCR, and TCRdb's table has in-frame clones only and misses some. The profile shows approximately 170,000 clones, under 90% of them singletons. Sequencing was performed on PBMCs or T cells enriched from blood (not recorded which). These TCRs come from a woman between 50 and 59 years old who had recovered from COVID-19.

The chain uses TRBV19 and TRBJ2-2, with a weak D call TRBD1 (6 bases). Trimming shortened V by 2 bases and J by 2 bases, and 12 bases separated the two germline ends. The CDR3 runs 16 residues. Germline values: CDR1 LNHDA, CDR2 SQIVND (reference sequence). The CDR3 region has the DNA TGTGCCAGTAGTATATCTGGGGGCGTCAACACCGGGGAGCTGTTTTTT. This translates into CASSISGGVNTGELFF.

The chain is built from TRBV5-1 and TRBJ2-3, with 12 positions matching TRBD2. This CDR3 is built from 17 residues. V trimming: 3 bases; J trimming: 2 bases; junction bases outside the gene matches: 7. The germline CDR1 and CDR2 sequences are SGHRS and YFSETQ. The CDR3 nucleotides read TGCGCCAGCAGCTCGGAACTAGCGGGGGGATTCACAGATACGCAGTATTTT. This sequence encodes CASSSELAGGFTDTQYF.

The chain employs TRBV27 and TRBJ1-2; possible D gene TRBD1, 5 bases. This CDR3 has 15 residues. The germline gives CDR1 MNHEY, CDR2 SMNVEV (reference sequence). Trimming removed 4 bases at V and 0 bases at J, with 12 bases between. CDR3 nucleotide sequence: TGTGCCAGCAGTTCCGGACAACAAGCTAACTATGGCTACACCTTC. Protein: CASSSGQQANYGYTF.

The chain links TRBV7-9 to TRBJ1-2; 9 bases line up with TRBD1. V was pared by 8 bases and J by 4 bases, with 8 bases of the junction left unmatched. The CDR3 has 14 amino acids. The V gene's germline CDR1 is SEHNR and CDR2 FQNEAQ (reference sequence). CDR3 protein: CASGRDRESYGYTF. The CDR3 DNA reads TGTGCCAGCGGACGGGACAGGGAATCCTATGGCTACACCTTC. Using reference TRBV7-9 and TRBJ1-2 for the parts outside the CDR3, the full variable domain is DTGVSQNPRHKITKRGQNVTFRCDPISEHNRLYWYRQTLGQGPEFLTYFQNEAQLEKSRLLSDRFSAERPKGSFSTLEIQRTEQGDSAMYLCASGRDRESYGYTFGSGTRLTVV.

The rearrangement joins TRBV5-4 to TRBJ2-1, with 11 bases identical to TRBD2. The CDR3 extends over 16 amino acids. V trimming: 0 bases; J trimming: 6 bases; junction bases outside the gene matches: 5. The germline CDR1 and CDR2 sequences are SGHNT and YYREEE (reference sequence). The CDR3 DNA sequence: TGTGCCAGCAGCTTGGCCTTAGCGGGAGGGTCCAATGAGCAGTTCTTC. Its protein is CASSLALAGGSNEQFF.

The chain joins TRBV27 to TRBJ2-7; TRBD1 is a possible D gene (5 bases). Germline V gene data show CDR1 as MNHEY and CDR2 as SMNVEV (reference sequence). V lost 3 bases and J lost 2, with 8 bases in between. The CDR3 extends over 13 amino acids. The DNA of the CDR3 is TGTGCCAGCAGTTTTGCAGGGCCCTACGAGCAGTACTTC. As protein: CASSFAGPYEQYF.

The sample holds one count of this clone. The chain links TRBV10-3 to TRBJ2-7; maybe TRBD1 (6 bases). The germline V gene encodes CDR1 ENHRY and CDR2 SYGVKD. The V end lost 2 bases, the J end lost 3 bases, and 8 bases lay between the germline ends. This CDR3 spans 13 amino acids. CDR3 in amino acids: CAISEGQSYEQYF. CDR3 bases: TGTGCCATCAGTGAGGGACAGAGCTACGAGCAGTACTTC.

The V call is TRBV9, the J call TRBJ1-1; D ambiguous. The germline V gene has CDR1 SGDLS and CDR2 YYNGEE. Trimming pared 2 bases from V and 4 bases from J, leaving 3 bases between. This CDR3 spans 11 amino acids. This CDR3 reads CASSVITEAFF. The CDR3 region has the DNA TGTGCCAGCAGCGTTATCACTGAAGCTTTCTTT.

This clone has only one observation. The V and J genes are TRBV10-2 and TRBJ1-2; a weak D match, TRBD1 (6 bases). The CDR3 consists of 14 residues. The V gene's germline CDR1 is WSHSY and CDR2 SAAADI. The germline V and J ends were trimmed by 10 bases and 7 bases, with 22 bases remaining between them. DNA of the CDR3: TGCGCCACCGATAGGGGACAAATTATGGGTGGCTACACCTTC. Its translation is CATDRGQIMGGYTF.

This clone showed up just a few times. The CDR3 here is CASSSGGGSTDTQYF. CDR3 coding DNA: TGTGCCAGTAGTTCGGGAGGGGGTAGCACAGATACGCAGTATTTT. The chain joins TRBV19 to TRBJ2-3; 8 nucleotides agree with TRBD2. Germline CDR1 and CDR2: LNHDA and SQIVND (reference sequence). CDR3 length: 15 amino acids. The ends lost 5 bases at V and 0 bases at J; junction bases unmatched: 4.

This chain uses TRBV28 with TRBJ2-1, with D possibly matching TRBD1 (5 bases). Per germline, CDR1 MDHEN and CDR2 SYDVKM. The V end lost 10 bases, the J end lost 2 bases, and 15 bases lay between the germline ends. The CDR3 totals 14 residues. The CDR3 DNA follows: TGTGCCACCTTCGCCAGGGCCACCTACAATGAGCAGTTCTTC. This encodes CATFARATYNEQFF.

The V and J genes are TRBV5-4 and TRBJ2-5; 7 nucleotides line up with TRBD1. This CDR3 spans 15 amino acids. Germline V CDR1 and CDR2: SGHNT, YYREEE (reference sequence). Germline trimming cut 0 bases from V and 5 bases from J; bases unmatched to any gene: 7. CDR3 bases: TGTGCCAGCAGCTTGGGGGGGACAGCCAGGGAGACCCAGTACTTC. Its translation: CASSLGGTARETQYF.

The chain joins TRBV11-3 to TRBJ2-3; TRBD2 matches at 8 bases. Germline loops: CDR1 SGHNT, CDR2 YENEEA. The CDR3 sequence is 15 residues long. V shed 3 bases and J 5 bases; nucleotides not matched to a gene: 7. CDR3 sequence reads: CASSFPGGPGDTQYF. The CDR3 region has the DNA TGTGCCAGCAGCTTCCCGGGGGGGCCAGGAGATACGCAGTATTTT. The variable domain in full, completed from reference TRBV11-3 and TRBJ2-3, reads EAGVVQSPRYKIIEKKQPVAFWCNPISGHNTLYWYLQNLGQGPELLIRYENEEAVDDSQLPKDRFSAERLKGVDSTLKIQPAELGDSAVYLCASSFPGGPGDTQYFGPGTRLTVL.

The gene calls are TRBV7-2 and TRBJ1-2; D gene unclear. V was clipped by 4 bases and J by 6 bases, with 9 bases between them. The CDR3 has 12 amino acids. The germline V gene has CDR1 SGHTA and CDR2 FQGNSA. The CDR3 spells CASSSLRDGYTF. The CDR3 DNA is TGTGCCAGCAGCTCCCTTCGGGATGGCTACACCTTC.

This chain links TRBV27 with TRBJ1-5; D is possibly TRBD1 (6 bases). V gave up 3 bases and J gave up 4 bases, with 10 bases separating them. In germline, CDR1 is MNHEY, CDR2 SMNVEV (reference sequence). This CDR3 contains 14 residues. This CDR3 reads CASSFDRFNQPQHF. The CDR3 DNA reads TGTGCCAGCAGTTTCGACAGGTTTAATCAGCCCCAGCATTTT.

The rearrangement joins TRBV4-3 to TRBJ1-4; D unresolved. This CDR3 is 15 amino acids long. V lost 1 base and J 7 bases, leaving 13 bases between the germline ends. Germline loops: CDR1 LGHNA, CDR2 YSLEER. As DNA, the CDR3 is TGCGCCAGCAGCCAAGTCGACAATCTGGGTGAAAAACTGTTTTTT. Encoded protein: CASSQVDNLGEKLFF.

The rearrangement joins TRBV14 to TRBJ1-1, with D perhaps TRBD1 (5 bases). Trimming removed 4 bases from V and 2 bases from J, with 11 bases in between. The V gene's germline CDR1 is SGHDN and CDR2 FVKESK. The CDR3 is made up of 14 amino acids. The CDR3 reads CASSPYTGNTEAFF. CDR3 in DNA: TGTGCCAGCAGCCCCTATACAGGAAACACTGAAGCTTTCTTT.

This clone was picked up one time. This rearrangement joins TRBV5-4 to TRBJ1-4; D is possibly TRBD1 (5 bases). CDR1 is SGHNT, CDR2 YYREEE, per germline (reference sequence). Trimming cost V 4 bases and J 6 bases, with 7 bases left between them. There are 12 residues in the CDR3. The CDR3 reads CASSRGDEKLFF. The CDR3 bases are TGTGCCAGCAGCCGGGGGGATGAAAAACTGTTTTTT.

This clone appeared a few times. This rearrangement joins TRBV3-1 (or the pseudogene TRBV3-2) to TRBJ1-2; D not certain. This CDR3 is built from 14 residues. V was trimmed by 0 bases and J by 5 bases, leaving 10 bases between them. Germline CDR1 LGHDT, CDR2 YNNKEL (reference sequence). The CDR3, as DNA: TGTGCCAGCAGCCAAGATCTAGGGAGGTATGGCTACACCTTC. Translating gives CASSQDLGRYGYTF.

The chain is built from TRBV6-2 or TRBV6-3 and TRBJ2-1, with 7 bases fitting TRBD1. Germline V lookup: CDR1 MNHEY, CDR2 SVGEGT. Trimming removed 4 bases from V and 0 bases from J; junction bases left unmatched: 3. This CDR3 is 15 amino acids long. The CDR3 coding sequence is TGTGCCAGCAGTTTAACAGGGGCCTCCTACAATGAGCAGTTCTTC. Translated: CASSLTGASYNEQFF.

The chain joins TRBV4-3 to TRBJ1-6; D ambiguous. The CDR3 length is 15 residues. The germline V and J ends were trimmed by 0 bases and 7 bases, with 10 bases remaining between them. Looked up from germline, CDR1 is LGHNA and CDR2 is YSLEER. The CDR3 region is CASSQDPGRNSPLHF. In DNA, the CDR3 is TGCGCCAGCAGCCAAGATCCCGGGAGGAATTCACCCCTCCACTTT.

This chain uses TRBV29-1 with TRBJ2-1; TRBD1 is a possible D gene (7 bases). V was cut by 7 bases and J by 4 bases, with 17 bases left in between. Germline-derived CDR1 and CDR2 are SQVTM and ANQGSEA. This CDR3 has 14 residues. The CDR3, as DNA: TGCAGCGCCCCGACAGGGAGGTTTTACAATGAGCAGTTCTTC. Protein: CSAPTGRFYNEQFF.

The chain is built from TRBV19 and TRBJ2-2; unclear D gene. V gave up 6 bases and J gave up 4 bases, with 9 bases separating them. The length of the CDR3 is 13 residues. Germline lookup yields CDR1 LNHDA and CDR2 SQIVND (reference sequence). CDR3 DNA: TGTGCCAGTAGAAAAACGGGCACCGGGGAGCTGTTTTTT. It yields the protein CASRKTGTGELFF.

The CDR3, as DNA: TGTGCCAGCAGCCAAGGACAGGGGGCAACTTTCTTT. It codes for CASSQGQGATFF. The rearrangement joins TRBV3-1 (or the pseudogene TRBV3-2) to TRBJ1-1; TRBD1 matches at 10 bases. This CDR3 is built from 12 residues. After removal of 1 base from V and 12 bases from J, the junction contained 2 bases not matched to a gene. Germline CDR1 and CDR2: LGHDT and YNNKEL (reference sequence).

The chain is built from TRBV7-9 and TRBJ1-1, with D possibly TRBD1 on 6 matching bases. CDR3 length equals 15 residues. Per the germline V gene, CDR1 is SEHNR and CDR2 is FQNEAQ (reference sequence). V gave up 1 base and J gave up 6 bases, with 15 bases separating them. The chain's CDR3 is CASSLGTGHPPEAFF. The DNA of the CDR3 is TGTGCCAGCAGCTTAGGGACGGGACACCCTCCTGAAGCTTTCTTT.

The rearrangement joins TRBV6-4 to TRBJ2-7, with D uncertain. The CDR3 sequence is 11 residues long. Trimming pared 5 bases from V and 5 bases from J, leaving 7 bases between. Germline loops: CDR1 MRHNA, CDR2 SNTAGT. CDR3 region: CASSLDHEQYF. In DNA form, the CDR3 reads TGTGCCAGCAGTCTAGACCACGAGCAGTACTTC.

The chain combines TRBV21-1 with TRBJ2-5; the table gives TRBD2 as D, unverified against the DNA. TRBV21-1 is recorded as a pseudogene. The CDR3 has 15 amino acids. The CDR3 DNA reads TGTGCCAGCGCCCCCTCGGGACTAGAAGGAGAGACCCAGTACTTC. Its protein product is CASAPSGLEGETQYF.

The DNA of the CDR3 is TGCAGCGTTGCCATAACAGGGAGAACTGAAGCTTTCTTT. Amino acids: CSVAITGRTEAFF. The V gene is TRBV29-1, the J gene TRBJ1-1; TRBD1 might be the D (6 bases). Germline V CDR1 and CDR2: SQVTM, ANQGSEA. The V and J ends lost 4 bases and 5 bases respectively, with 14 bases between them. CDR3 size: 13 residues. Variable domain in full (rest from reference TRBV29-1 and TRBJ1-1): SAVISQKPSRDICQRGTSLTIQCQVDSQVTMMFWYRQQPGQSLTLIATANQGSEATYESGFVIDKFPISRPNLTFSTLTVSNMSPEDSSIYLCSVAITGRTEAFFGQGTRLTVV.